A single sample gave rise to the 18 T cell receptor beta chains below, sequenced in a study of T cells after posttransplantation cyclophosphamide. Repertoires were generated with immunoSEQ multiplex PCR, while TCRdb's copy carries only in-frame clones and drops some. In total the sample includes 42,000 or so clones, none of them seen once. The sequenced sample was PBMCs. These receptors were collected from a woman between 45 and 65 years old in good health and a related stem cell transplant donor.

This clone has only a few counts. The genes are TRBV5-4 and TRBJ2-3; 8 bases are a match to TRBD2. Trimming cost V 4 bases and J 3 bases; bases outside gene matches: 10. CDR3 size: 16 residues. Per the germline V gene, CDR1 is SGHNT and CDR2 is YYREEE (reference sequence). CDR3 amino acids: CASSPRGGVATDTQYF. The CDR3 region has the DNA TGTGCCAGCAGCCCCCGGGGGGGGGTGGCAACAGATACGCAGTATTTT.

This clone has a count of ten or more. This rearrangement joins TRBV11-3 to TRBJ2-7; 7 nucleotides line up with TRBD1. The length of the CDR3 is 15 residues. Germline-derived CDR1 and CDR2 are SGHNT and YENEEA. V lost 0 bases and J lost 2; bases outside the gene matches: 4. The CDR3 protein is CASSLDRDSTYEQYF. As DNA, the CDR3 is TGTGCCAGCAGCTTAGACCGGGACAGCACCTACGAGCAGTACTTC.

This clone was seen repeatedly, ten times or more. The rearrangement joins TRBV7-2 to TRBJ2-1; TRBD2 agrees at 8 bases. Germline V gene sequence: CDR1 SGHTA, CDR2 FQGNSA. This CDR3 is built from 17 residues. V trimming: 4 bases; J trimming: 0 bases; junction bases outside the gene matches: 8. CDR3 amino acids: CASSSDGGGTSYNEQFF. Written as DNA, the CDR3 is TGTGCCAGCAGCTCCGATGGCGGGGGGACCTCCTACAATGAGCAGTTCTTC. Full variable domain (remainder filled in from reference TRBV7-2 and TRBJ2-1): GAGVSQSPSNKVTEKGKDVELRCDPISGHTALYWYRQSLGQGLEFLIYFQGNSAPDKSGLPSDRFSAERTGGSVSTLTIQRTQQEDSAVYLCASSSDGGGTSYNEQFFGPGTRLTVL.

This clone was seen many times. The chain links TRBV5-4 to TRBJ1-5; D uncertain. Trimming took 3 bases from V and 1 from J, leaving 23 bases between them. Germline CDR1 SGHNT, CDR2 YYREEE (reference sequence). This CDR3 spans 19 amino acids. The CDR3 sequence is CASSYPFSSDSGSNQPQHF. CDR3 sequence (DNA): TGTGCCAGCAGCTACCCCTTTTCATCAGACTCCGGGAGCAATCAGCCCCAGCATTTT.

In its sample, this clone was seen many times. The rearrangement joins TRBV7-3 to TRBJ2-1, with D possibly being TRBD2 (5 bases). V was cut by 4 bases and J by 10 bases, with 8 bases left in between. CDR1 is SGHTA and CDR2 is FQGTGA in the germline V gene. CDR3 length equals 11 residues. In DNA form, the CDR3 reads TGTGCCAGCAGCTCGGGGAACGAGCAGTTCTTC. Amino acid sequence: CASSSGNEQFF.

The table lists this clone with many counts. CDR3 nucleotides: TGCGCCAGCAGCCCCCCCCTAGGGGTGGGTGAAAAACTGTTTTTT. Its translation is CASSPPLGVGEKLFF. The rearrangement joins TRBV5-1 to TRBJ1-4; perhaps TRBD1 as D (5 bases). Germline CDR1 SGHRS, CDR2 YFSETQ. The CDR3 has 15 residues. The V end was cut by 4 bases, the J end by 7 bases, with 17 bases between.

This clone was counted many times. The chain uses TRBV5-1 and TRBJ1-3; 7 bases are shared with TRBD1. The germline V gene has CDR1 SGHRS and CDR2 YFSETQ. Germline trimming cut 4 bases from V and 0 bases from J; bases unmatched to any gene: 4. CDR3 length: 15 residues. CDR3 sequence reads: CASSQGQSSGNTIYF. The CDR3 nucleotides read TGCGCCAGCAGCCAGGGACAGAGCTCTGGAAACACCATATATTTT.

This clone was observed at least ten times. The chain combines TRBV4-3 with TRBJ1-5; TRBD1 is a possible D gene (5 bases). Trimming took off 0 bases at V and 0 bases at J, with 12 bases between the two ends. Germline assignment: CDR1 LGHNA and CDR2 YSLEER. This CDR3 has 17 residues. The CDR3 DNA follows: TGCGCCAGCAGCCAAGACCCGACAGCTTATAGCAATCAGCCCCAGCATTTT. It codes for CASSQDPTAYSNQPQHF.

This clone has at least ten counts. This chain uses TRBV2 with TRBJ1-6, with 8 bases matching TRBD1. The V and J ends lost 6 bases and 7 bases, in that order; junction bases with no gene match: 5. This CDR3 is built from 14 residues. Per germline, CDR1 SNHLY and CDR2 FYNNEI. The DNA of the CDR3 is TGTGCCAGCAGGGACAGGGAGGGGAATTCACCCCTCCACTTT. This encodes CASRDREGNSPLHF.

This clone was seen ten or more times. The chain links TRBV5-4 to TRBJ2-1; 7 bases match TRBD2. Germline values: CDR1 SGHNT, CDR2 YYREEE (reference sequence). The junction had 6 bases not matched to a gene; V was cut back by 2 bases and J by 4 bases. CDR3 length: 15 residues. The CDR3: CASSFGGGGYNEQFF. The CDR3 DNA reads as TGTGCCAGCAGCTTTGGCGGGGGTGGGTACAATGAGCAGTTCTTC.

Points on this clone: Since a much larger clone is just one base distant, this may be a read error. The genes are TRBV7-3 and TRBJ2-7, with no clear D. Per germline, CDR1 SGHTA and CDR2 FQGTGA. With 2 bases removed from V and 9 bases from J, the gap between germline ends came to 14 bases. The CDR3 sequence is 13 residues long. The CDR3 is CASSLEPSSGQYF. The DNA of the CDR3 is TGTGCCAGCAGCTTAGAGCCTTCTTCCGGGCAGTACTTC.

This clone was counted at least ten times. V is TRBV7-3 and J is TRBJ1-1; TRBD1 might be the D (6 bases). There are 13 residues in the CDR3. Trimming removed 5 bases from V and 5 bases from J, with 12 bases in between. Per germline, CDR1 SGHTA and CDR2 FQGTGA. The chain's CDR3 is CASSVNRETEAFF. CDR3 bases: TGTGCCAGCAGCGTAAACAGGGAGACTGAAGCTTTCTTT.

This clone appeared many times. The chain couples TRBV5-4 to TRBJ2-3, with 9 bases matching TRBD2. The length of the CDR3 is 15 residues. Germline V gene lookup returns CDR1 SGHNT and CDR2 YYREEE (reference sequence). Trimming cost V 0 bases and J 3 bases; bases outside gene matches: 2. The CDR3 DNA is TGTGCCAGCAGCTTGGGGACTAGCGAGACAGATACGCAGTATTTT. It encodes CASSLGTSETDTQYF.

This clone appeared many times. The J gene is TRBJ1-6, the V gene TRBV6-1; perhaps TRBD1 as D (6 bases). Germline values: CDR1 MNHNS, CDR2 SASEGT. This CDR3 is 18 amino acids long. Trimming shortened V by 3 bases and J by 5 bases, and 20 bases separated the two germline ends. CDR3 coding DNA: TGTGCCAGCAGTGAGGGTGGCAGGGGCCATACAAATAATTCACCCCTCCACTTT. Translation: CASSEGGRGHTNNSPLHF.

In its sample, this clone was seen many times. The chain links TRBV19 to TRBJ1-2, with TRBD1 matching 8 bases. The trim removed 7 bases at V and 0 bases at J, leaving 7 bases unmatched. The CDR3 is made up of 15 amino acids. Germline assignment: CDR1 LNHDA and CDR2 SQIVND (reference sequence). CDR3 in DNA: TGTGCCAGTACCTACGGGACAGGCCCTAACTATGGCTACACCTTC. Translated: CASTYGTGPNYGYTF.

This clone was observed many times. The V gene is TRBV14, the J gene TRBJ2-7, with D perhaps matching TRBD2 (6 bases). The germline V and J ends were trimmed by 0 bases and 7 bases, with 10 bases remaining between them. This CDR3 has 13 amino acids. From germline, CDR1 is SGHDN and CDR2 FVKESK. The CDR3 spells CASSQDIRGEQYF. In DNA form, the CDR3 reads TGTGCCAGCAGCCAAGATATCCGGGGGGAGCAGTACTTC.

This clone was counted at least ten times. The CDR3 reads CASSLKVVSGYTF. In nucleotides, the CDR3 is TGTGCCAGCAGCTTAAAAGTCGTGAGTGGCTACACCTTC. J is TRBJ1-2 and V is TRBV7-2; D gene unclear. CDR3 length: 13 residues. Germline CDR1 and CDR2: SGHTA and FQGNSA. Trimming removed 2 bases at V and 7 bases at J, with 11 bases between. The whole variable domain, filled in from reference TRBV7-2 and TRBJ1-2, reads GAGVSQSPSNKVTEKGKDVELRCDPISGHTALYWYRQSLGQGLEFLIYFQGNSAPDKSGLPSDRFSAERTGGSVSTLTIQRTQQEDSAVYLCASSLKVVSGYTFGSGTRLTVV.

In its sample, this clone was seen a few times. The gene calls are TRBV18 and TRBJ2-2; 9 bases are a match to TRBD1. This CDR3 comprises 15 residues. Per germline, CDR1 KGHSH and CDR2 LQKENI. V was clipped by 4 bases and J by 8 bases; unmatched bases: 8. In DNA form, the CDR3 reads TGTGCCAGCTCACGAAGGGGACAGGGAGAAGGGGAGCTGTTTTTT. Amino acid sequence: CASSRRGQGEGELFF.